This T cell receptor (beta chain) comes out of a study of T cells after yellow fever vaccination. Looking at the study overall: CD3, CD45RA, CCR7 and CD95 staining defined sorted EM, EMRA, CM and Tscm cells.

Broader study findings: There were almost no vaccine-responding clonotypes detectable in the sorted memory subsets on day 0. Contaminating bulk clonotypes could be abundant in FACS-sorted repertoires.

Making TCR cDNA involved 5'RACE template switching, which added UMIs and a universal primer site. Via MiXCR, TCRdb re-called the 5' RACE reads, giving one row per CDR3 protein. This sample has around 60,000 distinct CDR3 sequences, with about 5.6% found just once. V lost 4 bases and J lost 4; bases outside the gene matches: 6. The germline V gene encodes CDR1 LGHNA and CDR2 YSLEER. The CDR3 is made up of 14 amino acids. This clonotype has a handful of counts. Source: PBMCs, either bulk or a sorted T-cell subset (CD4+, CD8+, memory, or dextramer-sorted; not recorded which), taken on the day of the yellow fever booster vaccination. This receptor was obtained from a man aged 18 to 30 who received the YFV17D yellow fever vaccine. The rearrangement uses TRBV4-3 and TRBJ2-5, with 7 bases that match TRBD1. This chain's CDR3 is CASSLATGRETQYF. The CDR3 DNA sequence: TGCGCCAGCAGCCTTGCGACAGGGAGAGAGACCCAGTACTTC.